This T cell receptor beta chain was documented in a study of blood T cell repertoires in COVID-19. Germline loops: CDR1 MDHEN, CDR2 SYDVKM. The CDR3 sequence is 13 residues long. V lost 6 bases to trimming and J lost 5 bases, with 13 bases between them. The study recruited people aged roughly 18 to 100 years across 20 to 30 US areas. Participants' reported clinical history set cohort assignment. Some clones are missing from TCRdb's copy, which holds only in-frame ones; the method was immunoSEQ multiplex PCR. The table lists 190,000 or so clones, approximately 86% of them singletons. Specimen: PBMCs or T cells enriched from blood (not recorded which). The receptor was derived from a woman aged 25 to 39 who had recovered from COVID-19. V gene TRBV28 combines with J gene TRBJ2-5; D is ambiguous. As DNA, the CDR3 is TGTGCCAGCAGCGCTCCCGGTCGGGAGACCCAGTACTTC. It codes for CASSAPGRETQYF.